The 12 T cell receptor beta chains below come from one sample, sequenced in a study of shared T cell receptors in the human thymus. Assay: immunoSEQ multiplex PCR; the TCRdb copy retains only in-frame clones and omits some. The profile shows roughly 700,000 clones, 85% to 90% of them singletons. This sample also appeared in a second study, on human thymus T cells.

Input material: thymocytes. All receptors come from a boy under two years old with a congenital heart defect.

The V and J genes are TRBV30 and TRBJ2-5, with 9 bases that match TRBD2. After removal of 0 bases from V and 5 bases from J, the junction contained 16 bases not matched to a gene. This CDR3 region has 18 residues. Germline CDR1 GTSNPN, CDR2 SVGIG (reference sequence). Here the CDR3 DNA reads TGTGCCTGGAGTGTAGAGCGTCCAAGCGGGAGGAGGAAGGAGACCCAGTACTTC. Its protein product is CAWSVERPSGRRKETQYF.

The chain recombines TRBV4-2 with TRBJ2-6; 9 bases are a match to TRBD2. This CDR3 spans 22 amino acids. The V gene's germline CDR1 is LGHNA and CDR2 YNFKEQ. The ends lost 0 bases at V and 0 bases at J; junction bases unmatched: 15. The CDR3 DNA reads as TGTGCCAGCAGCCAAGAGGCGGCGGGAGGGCCTGGCCTTCCCTCTGGGGCCAACGTCCTGACTTTC. It yields the protein CASSQEAAGGPGLPSGANVLTF.

The V call is TRBV5-6, the J call TRBJ1-2; D possibly corresponds to TRBD1 (5 bases). Trimming cost V 4 bases and J 10 bases, with 17 bases left between them. The CDR3 extends over 13 amino acids. Per germline, CDR1 SGHDT and CDR2 YYEEEE. CDR3 protein: CASSGNGGDLYTF. For the CDR3, the DNA is TGTGCCAGCAGCGGAAACGGGGGGGACCTCTACACCTTC.

This chain joins TRBV19 and TRBJ2-1; D may be TRBD2 (5 bases). V lost 7 bases to trimming and J lost 9 bases, with 19 bases between them. The germline CDR1 and CDR2 sequences are LNHDA and SQIVND (reference sequence). This CDR3 comprises 14 residues. The CDR3 is CASIHQEAPTEQFF. CDR3 coding DNA: TGTGCCAGTATCCACCAGGAGGCTCCAACTGAGCAGTTCTTC.

The V call is TRBV6-1, the J call TRBJ2-2, with 10 positions matching TRBD1. V shed 10 bases, J shed 7 bases, and the junction held 12 bases outside the gene matches. CDR3 length: 15 amino acids. The V gene's germline CDR1 is MNHNS and CDR2 SASEGT. The CDR3 DNA follows: TGTGCCACCAGAAAGGACAGGGGGTCACACGGGGAGCTGTTTTTT. Amino acids: CATRKDRGSHGELFF.

The chain is built from TRBV6-1 and TRBJ2-5; 11 bases fit TRBD2. V shed 8 bases, J shed 5 bases, and the junction held 4 bases outside the gene matches. The CDR3 is made up of 13 amino acids. Germline V gene data show CDR1 as MNHNS and CDR2 as SASEGT. This CDR3 reads CASASGRWETQYF. In nucleotides, the CDR3 is TGTGCCAGCGCTAGCGGGAGGTGGGAGACCCAGTACTTC.

CDR3 residues: CASSAGGSSAGNEQFF. The CDR3 nucleotides are TGTGCCAGCAGCGCCGGGGGGTCTAGCGCCGGGAATGAGCAGTTCTTC. The V call is TRBV2, the J call TRBJ2-1; 7 bases are shared with TRBD2. V lost 6 bases to trimming and J lost 7 bases; unmatched junction nucleotides: 15. The germline V gene encodes CDR1 SNHLY and CDR2 FYNNEI. This CDR3 region has 16 residues.

This chain joins TRBV2 and TRBJ2-1, with 9 bases aligning to TRBD2. V was clipped by 10 bases and J by 2 bases; unmatched bases: 6. This CDR3 is built from 14 residues. CDR1 is SNHLY and CDR2 is FYNNEI in the germline V gene. The DNA for the CDR3 is TGTGCCAACTATAGGACTAGCGCCTACAATGAGCAGTTCTTC. It translates to CANYRTSAYNEQFF.

This clone has only a few counts. The chain uses TRBV7-6 and TRBJ1-6, with TRBD1 matching over 9 bases. V was pared by 2 bases and J by 6 bases, with 11 bases of the junction left unmatched. The CDR3 sequence is 18 residues long. The germline V gene encodes CDR1 SGHVS and CDR2 FNYEAQ. CDR3 DNA: TGTGCCAGCAGCTTAAATCTCGGACAGGGGAAGTTTAATTCACCCCTCCACTTT. This gives the protein CASSLNLGQGKFNSPLHF. The full variable domain, with the rest looked up from reference TRBV7-6 and TRBJ1-6, is GAGVSQSPRYKVTKRGQDVALRCDPISGHVSLYWYRQALGQGPEFLTYFNYEAQQDKSGLPNDRFSAERPEGSISTLTIQRTEQRDSAMYRCASSLNLGQGKFNSPLHFGNGTRLTVT.

The V gene is TRBV28, the J gene TRBJ2-3; 9 bases map to TRBD2. This CDR3 spans 17 amino acids. The J segment lost 4 bases and the V segment lost 5 bases, leaving 13 bases of the junction unmatched. Per germline, CDR1 MDHEN and CDR2 SYDVKM. DNA of the CDR3: TGTGCCAGCAGTACACCCTATGAGCGGGAGGTGGCAGATACGCAGTATTTT. Amino acid sequence: CASSTPYEREVADTQYF.

The rearrangement joins TRBV5-1 to TRBJ2-1; 13 bases align to TRBD2. Germline V gene data show CDR1 as SGHRS and CDR2 as YFSETQ. The V segment lost 4 bases and the J segment 1 base; nucleotides outside the gene matches: 14. There are 20 residues in the CDR3. In DNA form, the CDR3 reads TGCGCCAGCAGCCCCTGGACTAGCGGGGGACCTTCCCATTCCTACAATGAGCAGTTCTTC. It translates to CASSPWTSGGPSHSYNEQFF.

Comment on this clone: One end of the junction does not line up with germline, which may come from a read error. The chain links TRBV7-9 to TRBJ2-7; 10 positions agree with TRBD2. Germline CDR1 and CDR2: SEHNR and FQNEAQ (reference sequence). The CDR3 extends over 15 amino acids. The CDR3 reads CASSVAGGLSYEQYF. Written as DNA, the CDR3 is TGTGCCAGCAGCGTAGCGGGAGGTCTCTCCTACGAGCAGTACTTC.